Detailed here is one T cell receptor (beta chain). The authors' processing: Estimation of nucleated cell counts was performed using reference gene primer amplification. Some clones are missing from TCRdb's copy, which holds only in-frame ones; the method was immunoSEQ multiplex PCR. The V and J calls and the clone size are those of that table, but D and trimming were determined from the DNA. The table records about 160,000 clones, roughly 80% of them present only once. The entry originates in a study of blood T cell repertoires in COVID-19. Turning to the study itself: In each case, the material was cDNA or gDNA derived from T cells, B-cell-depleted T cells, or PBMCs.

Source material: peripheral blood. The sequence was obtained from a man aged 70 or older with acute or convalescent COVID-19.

CDR3 residues: CASSPIRGSSYEQYF. CDR3 sequence (DNA): TGTGCCAGCAGCCCAATTAGGGGGAGCTCCTACGAGCAGTACTTC. The chain links TRBV11-2 to TRBJ2-7; D perhaps matches TRBD1 (6 bases). This CDR3 has 15 amino acids. Germline V gene data show CDR1 as SGHAT and CDR2 as FQNNGV. Deletions cut 5 bases from V and 0 bases from J, with 14 bases between.